The sequence of this TCR beta chain was determined in a study of CD8 T cells in Susac syndrome. The authors reverse transcribed roughly 0.5 to 1 ug RNA with random hexamers. TCRdb recomputed calls from the immunoSEQ multiplex PCR reads with MiXCR, one row per CDR3 protein. Found here are about 73,000 distinct CDR3 sequences, 85% to 95% of them singletons; the top ten hold roughly 0.39%. Sequencing of TCR beta was performed on blood CD8+ and CD4+ T cells. V was pared by 4 bases and J by 8 bases, with 13 bases between. The CDR3 runs to 13 residues. Germline V CDR1 and CDR2: KGHDR, SFDVKD. This clonotype was obtained from a human donor with multiple sclerosis. This sequence joins TRBV24-1 and TRBJ1-2; D not resolved. The sequenced sample consisted of CD8+ T cells from PBMCs. As DNA, the CDR3 is TGTGCCACCAGTGACGGAGGGCCCGGAGGCTACACCTTC. Its translation: CATSDGGPGGYTF.